One and the same sample provided the 13 T cell receptor beta chains below, sequenced in a study of T cells in Graves' hyperthyroidism and ophthalmopathy. Regions amplified from RNA transcripts were the TCR beta CDR3 regions. The study used the HTBI primer set for a first-round RT-PCR of the TCR CDR3. TCRdb called the multiplex PCR reads again in MiXCR, with one record for every CDR3 protein. The table has 540,000 or so distinct CDR3 sequences, approximately 14% seen once; the top ten hold approximately 7.4%. The sequencing input was blood. These TCRs come from a woman in her 30s with Graves' hyperthyroidism.

In its sample, this clonotype was seen many times. The J gene is TRBJ1-5, the V gene TRBV6-2 or TRBV6-3, with D uncertain. CDR1 MNHEY and CDR2 SVGEGT come from the germline V gene. The CDR3 runs 12 residues. The V gene lost 7 bases and the J gene lost 3 bases, with 7 bases spanning the gap. CDR3 sequence reads: CASKRPNQPQHF. The CDR3 nucleotides read TGTGCCAGCAAGCGGCCCAATCAGCCCCAGCATTTT.

This clonotype was seen many times. CDR3 nucleotide sequence: TGTGCCAGCAGCACATACAGGGGGGGGGTGTCGACTAGCTCCTACAATGAGCAGTTCTTC. Encoded protein: CASSTYRGGVSTSSYNEQFF. The rearrangement links TRBV12-3 or TRBV12-4 to TRBJ2-1; perhaps TRBD1 as D (8 bases). V dropped 6 bases and J dropped 0 bases, with 27 bases sitting between them. This CDR3 has 20 residues.

V usage is TRBV4-1 and J usage is TRBJ2-1; TRBD2 agrees at 9 bases. Losses at the gene ends were 0 bases for V and 12 bases for J; bases not matched to a gene: 9. The CDR3 totals 15 residues. The germline V gene encodes CDR1 MGHRA and CDR2 YSYEKL. This CDR3 is CASSQERAGGGGQFF. In DNA form, the CDR3 reads TGCGCCAGCAGCCAAGAAAGAGCGGGAGGCGGAGGGCAGTTCTTC.

This clonotype was observed many times. The V gene is TRBV12-3 or TRBV12-4, the J gene TRBJ1-5; maybe TRBD1 (5 bases). There are 16 residues in the CDR3. V shed 5 bases and J shed 4 bases, with 18 bases lying between them. The CDR3 loop reads CASSPSDSLPNQPQHF. DNA of the CDR3: TGTGCCAGCAGTCCTTCCGACAGTCTCCCAAATCAGCCCCAGCATTTT.

There are many counts of this clonotype. The CDR3 coding sequence is TGTGCCAGCAGCTGGACCGTTGAGGGCAATGAGCAGTTCTTC. Translating it yields CASSWTVEGNEQFF. J is TRBJ2-1 and V is TRBV9; possible D gene TRBD2, 5 bases. V lost 4 bases to trimming and J lost 6 bases, with 14 bases between them. The CDR3 is made up of 14 amino acids. From germline, CDR1 is SGDLS and CDR2 YYNGEE.

This clonotype was recorded many times. The chain has TRBV6-2 or TRBV6-3 and TRBJ2-4, with 7 bases aligning to TRBD1. V dropped 6 bases and J dropped 7; count of bases not matched to a gene: 9. CDR1 is MNHEY and CDR2 is SVGEGT in the germline V gene. This CDR3 has 14 amino acids. The CDR3 protein is CASSEQGRNNIQYF. CDR3 DNA sequence: TGTGCCAGCAGCGAACAGGGGAGAAATAACATTCAGTACTTC.

In its sample, this clonotype was seen many times. The J gene is TRBJ2-7, the V gene TRBV28, with D perhaps TRBD2 (5 bases). The V end lost 6 bases, the J end lost 0 bases, and 12 bases lay between the germline ends. Germline CDR1 reads MDHEN; CDR2 reads SYDVKM. The CDR3 has 14 residues. This CDR3 is CASSLPRGSYEQYF. In DNA form, the CDR3 reads TGTGCCAGCAGCCTACCACGGGGCTCCTACGAGCAGTACTTC.

This clonotype was detected ten times or more. V usage is TRBV18 and J usage is TRBJ1-2, with D possibly being TRBD1 (6 bases). This CDR3 contains 13 residues. The germline CDR1 and CDR2 sequences are KGHSH and LQKENI. With 9 bases removed from V and 7 bases from J, the gap between germline ends came to 18 bases. The CDR3 DNA follows: TGTGCCAGTTCTTACACCACGGGGGCTGGCTACACCTTC. Encoded protein: CASSYTTGAGYTF.

This clonotype was found many times. V gene TRBV20-1 combines with J gene TRBJ2-7; 8 bases align to TRBD1. The V gene's germline CDR1 is DFQATT and CDR2 SNEGSKA (reference sequence). This CDR3 comprises 13 residues. CDR3 residues: CSVRGQDGYEQYF. CDR3 DNA: TGCAGCGTCCGGGGACAGGACGGCTACGAGCAGTACTTC.

At least ten counts were recorded for this clonotype. This chain links TRBV7-2 with TRBJ2-5, with 7 bases fitting TRBD1. The CDR3 length is 13 residues. Losses at the gene ends were 5 bases for V and 5 bases for J; bases not matched to a gene: 5. The V gene's germline CDR1 is SGHTA and CDR2 FQGNSA. Written as DNA, the CDR3 is TGTGCCAGCAGCCAACAGGGGCAGGAGACCCAGTACTTC. This sequence encodes CASSQQGQETQYF.

Regarding this clonotype: This could be a read error, since a much larger clone is one nucleotide away. The V call is TRBV2, the J call TRBJ2-1, with a possible D match to TRBD2 (5 bases). Germline V gene data show CDR1 as SNHLY and CDR2 as FYNNEI. The CDR3 runs to 15 residues. The CDR3 coding sequence is TGTGCCAGCAGCCTACTCCCGGGATCCTACAATGGGCAGTTCTTC. It codes for CASSLLPGSYNGQFF.

The sample holds many counts of this clonotype. The chain uses TRBV5-6 and TRBJ2-2; D unclear. V was cut by 1 base and J by 5 bases, with 9 bases left in between. The CDR3 extends over 14 amino acids. CDR1 is SGHDT, CDR2 YYEEEE, per germline. The CDR3 loop reads CASSLKWWTGELFF. The CDR3 DNA follows: TGTGCCAGCAGCTTGAAGTGGTGGACCGGGGAGCTGTTTTTT.

This clonotype has only a few counts. V and J are TRBV10-1 and TRBJ2-3; D gene uncertain. The germline gives CDR1 WNHNN, CDR2 SYGVQD (reference sequence). Deletions cut 4 bases from V and 6 bases from J, with 11 bases between. The CDR3 is 13 amino acids. CDR3 region: CASSGAGLDTQYF. The CDR3 DNA is TGCGCCAGCAGTGGGGCCGGTTTGGATACGCAGTATTTT.